This T cell receptor beta chain was recorded in a study of cytomegalovirus exposure and HLA in healthy donors. This PCR relied on a set of 60 Vbeta primers and 13 Jbeta primers. Produced via immunoSEQ multiplex PCR; TCRdb's table is partial and in-frame only. The sample shows about 140,000 clones, more than 75% of them seen only once. Study conclusions and caveats: Relative to equally common others, HLA-associated TCR beta chains showed greater clonal expansion in a later analysis. Rarity marked most TCR sequences, yet some public TCRs occurred in many donors.

With regard to this clone: What it recognizes is unknown.

V was clipped by 5 bases and J by 0 bases, with 5 bases between them. The germline CDR1 and CDR2 sequences are SGHAT and FQNNGV. This CDR3 has 13 residues. Specimen: PBMCs. The sequence was obtained from a male donor in good health and CMV-seronegative. The rearrangement joins TRBV11-2 to TRBJ1-5, with D unclear. The CDR3 nucleotides read TGTGCCAGCAGCGCCTATAGCAATCAGCCCCAGCATTTT. This encodes CASSAYSNQPQHF.